Below, one T cell receptor (beta chain) is given with its context. The source of the sample is a study of blood T cell repertoires in COVID-19. Original processing notes: Estimation of nucleated cell counts relied on the amplification of reference gene primers. Produced via immunoSEQ multiplex PCR; TCRdb's table is partial and in-frame only. The V and J calls and clone size were taken over from that table, and D and trimming were inferred from the DNA. The sample gives about 300,000 clones, around nine tenths of which show up once; 1% to 1.5% is in the top ten. Germline V gene lookup returns CDR1 LNHNV and CDR2 YYDKDF (reference sequence). CDR3 size: 12 residues. Trimming shortened V by 5 bases and J by 7 bases, and 9 bases separated the two germline ends.

The TCR was taken from a man between 65 and 85 years old with acute or convalescent COVID-19. Sequencing was carried out using peripheral blood. The V and J genes are TRBV15 and TRBJ1-5; TRBD1 is a possible D gene (5 bases). CDR3 DNA sequence: TGTGCCACCAGCGCAGGGTTCCAGCCCCAGCATTTT. Encoded protein: CATSAGFQPQHF.